These 10 T cell receptor beta chains originate from one sample sequenced in a study of blood T cell repertoires in COVID-19. The table came from immunoSEQ multiplex PCR; TCRdb's copy has only in-frame clones and leaves some out. Of some 140,000 clones listed, almost 80% are singletons. Sequencing was done on a sample of peripheral blood. The receptor source for this set is a man in his 60s who had recovered from COVID-19.

This chain joins TRBV6-2 or TRBV6-3 and TRBJ2-7; TRBD2 agrees at 8 bases. CDR1 and CDR2 from the germline V gene are MNHEY and SVGEGT. The CDR3 is 15 residues long. J was trimmed by 4 bases and V by 5 bases; bases with no gene match: 10. The CDR3 region has the DNA TGTGCCAGCAGTCTAAGGGAAGCGGGAGAATACGAGCAGTACTTC. This translates into CASSLREAGEYEQYF.

CDR3 DNA sequence: TGTGCCAGCAGCATCGGGGGGCTCACAGATACGCAGTATTTT. Residues: CASSIGGLTDTQYF. V is TRBV7-9 and J is TRBJ2-3; tentatively, D is TRBD2 (7 bases). CDR1 is SEHNR, CDR2 FQNEAQ, per germline (reference sequence). Deletions cut 5 bases from V and 2 bases from J, with 11 bases between. This CDR3 spans 14 amino acids.

V and J are TRBV4-3 and TRBJ2-1, with 11 nucleotides matching TRBD2. The CDR3 loop spans 17 amino acids. Germline V gene data show CDR1 as LGHNA and CDR2 as YSLEER. V was pared by 4 bases and J by 5 bases, with 10 bases of the junction left unmatched. CDR3 bases: TGCGCCAGCAGCCCCCAGGTCCTAGCGGGAGGAAACAATGAGCAGTTCTTC. Its protein is CASSPQVLAGGNNEQFF.

The chain links TRBV30 to TRBJ1-1; a possible D gene is TRBD1 (6 bases). The length of the CDR3 is 13 residues. Germline CDR1 is GTSNPN and CDR2 is SVGIG (reference sequence). The ends were cut back, 5 bases at V and 3 bases at J, with 13 bases in the middle. CDR3 bases: TGTGCCTGGCAGTTCGAGGGGGACACTGAAGCTTTCTTT. It codes for CAWQFEGDTEAFF.

CDR3 sequence: CASSQRAGLSYEQYF. CDR3 nucleotides: TGTGCCAGCAGCCAGAGGGCGGGGCTATCCTACGAGCAGTACTTC. The V call is TRBV6-5, the J call TRBJ2-7; tentatively, D is TRBD2 (6 bases). This CDR3 spans 15 amino acids. Trimming pared 6 bases from V and 1 base from J, leaving 16 bases between. Germline V gene data show CDR1 as MNHEY and CDR2 as SVGAGI.

The gene calls are TRBV5-1 and TRBJ1-1; 8 bases fit TRBD1. The CDR3 consists of 15 residues. The germline CDR1 and CDR2 sequences are SGHRS and YFSETQ. Germline trimming cut 3 bases from V and 7 bases from J; bases unmatched to any gene: 11. This CDR3 is CASSSRTGRESEAFF. The CDR3 coding sequence is TGCGCCAGCAGCTCTCGGACAGGGCGGGAGAGTGAAGCTTTCTTT. The variable domain in full, with the rest retrieved from reference TRBV5-1 and TRBJ1-1, is KAGVTQTPRYLIKTRGQQVTLSCSPISGHRSVSWYQQTPGQGLQFLFEYFSETQRNKGNFPGRFSGRQFSNSRSEMNVSTLELGDSALYLCASSSRTGRESEAFFGQGTRLTVV.

The V call is TRBV28, the J call TRBJ2-3; 12 positions agree with TRBD2. Germline V CDR1 and CDR2: MDHEN, SYDVKM. The CDR3 loop spans 15 amino acids. The junction had 0 bases not matched to a gene; V was cut back by 2 bases and J by 3 bases. DNA of the CDR3: TGTGCCAGCAGTTTAGGGACTAGCGGGACAGATACGCAGTATTTT. This codes for CASSLGTSGTDTQYF.

The V gene is TRBV7-3, the J gene TRBJ2-3; D might be TRBD1 (6 bases). The length of the CDR3 is 15 residues. Trimming left V 4 bases short and J 0 bases short, with 11 bases between. Germline CDR1 reads SGHTA; CDR2 reads FQGTGA. Here the CDR3 DNA reads TGTGCCAGCAGCTCTGGGACACCTAGCACAGATACGCAGTATTTT. This gives the protein CASSSGTPSTDTQYF.

V gene TRBV11-3 combines with J gene TRBJ2-2; D uncertain. From germline, CDR1 is SGHNT and CDR2 YENEEA. V lost 5 bases and J 1 base, leaving 8 bases between the germline ends. The CDR3 is 14 amino acids. The CDR3 loop reads CASSRTLNTGELFF. The CDR3, as DNA: TGTGCCAGCAGCAGAACATTGAACACCGGGGAGCTGTTTTTT.

The chain combines TRBV2 with TRBJ2-2; D is undetermined. The V gene lost 3 bases and the J gene lost 5 bases, with 16 bases spanning the gap. CDR1 is SNHLY, CDR2 FYNNEI, per germline. This CDR3 has 16 residues. The CDR3 region is CASSEPVQVLTGELFF. For the CDR3, the DNA is TGTGCCAGCAGTGAGCCGGTCCAGGTTTTAACCGGGGAGCTGTTTTTT.